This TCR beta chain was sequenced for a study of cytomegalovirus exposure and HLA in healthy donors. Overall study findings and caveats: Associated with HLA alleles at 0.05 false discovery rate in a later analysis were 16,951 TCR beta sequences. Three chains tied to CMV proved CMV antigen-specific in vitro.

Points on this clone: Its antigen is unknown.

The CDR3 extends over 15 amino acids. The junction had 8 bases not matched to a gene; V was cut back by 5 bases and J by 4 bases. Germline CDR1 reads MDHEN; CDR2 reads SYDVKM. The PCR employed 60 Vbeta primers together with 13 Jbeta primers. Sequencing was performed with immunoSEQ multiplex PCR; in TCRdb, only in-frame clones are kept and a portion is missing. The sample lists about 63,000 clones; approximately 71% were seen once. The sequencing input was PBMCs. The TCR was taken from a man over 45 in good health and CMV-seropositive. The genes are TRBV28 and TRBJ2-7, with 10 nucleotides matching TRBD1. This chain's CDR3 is CASSPPGQGVYEQYF. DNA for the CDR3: TGTGCCAGCAGTCCCCCAGGACAGGGGGTTTACGAGCAGTACTTC.